The 27 T cell receptor beta chains listed next were all sequenced from one sample in a study of molecular identifiers for immune sequencing clone quantification. TCRdb passed the PCR reads through MiXCR, listing each CDR3 protein once. This table holds 75,000 to 100,000 distinct CDR3 sequences, 19% found once. The sequencing input was naive CD8+ T cells from blood, with Jurkat cell RNA spiked in. Subset indicated: FACS-sorted CD8+CD4-CCR7+CD45RA+ naive T cells. These receptors came from a human donor in good health. Some libraries in this study had Jurkat cell RNA spiked in.

Many counts were recorded for this clonotype. This rearrangement joins TRBV4-3 to TRBJ2-3; the D is unclear. The germline V and J ends were trimmed by 4 bases and 4 bases, with 18 bases remaining between them. Per the germline V gene, CDR1 is LGHNA and CDR2 is YSLEER. The CDR3 contains 16 residues. The CDR3 sequence is CASSPNVRARADTQYF. The CDR3 coding sequence is TGCGCCAGCAGCCCCAACGTAAGGGCCCGGGCAGATACGCAGTATTTT.

This clonotype has at least ten counts. This rearrangement joins TRBV11-2 to TRBJ2-3; D is ambiguous. The CDR3 has 17 amino acids. Germline V gene data show CDR1 as SGHAT and CDR2 as FQNNGV. The V end was cut by 1 base, the J end by 0 bases, with 14 bases between. The CDR3, as DNA: TGTGCCAGCAGCTTAGTCGTATGGCAGGAGAGCACAGATACGCAGTATTTT. Its translation is CASSLVVWQESTDTQYF.

A word on this clonotype: Germline is not matched at one junction end, which may reflect a read error. The chain is built from TRBV12-3 or TRBV12-4 and TRBJ2-5; no reliable D call. The CDR3 totals 13 residues. The CDR3 here is CASSPLREEAQYF. DNA for the CDR3: TGTGCCAGCAGTCCCCTCCGAGAAGAGGCCCAGTACTTC.

In its sample, this clonotype was seen many times. The gene calls are TRBV4-3 and TRBJ1-2; TRBD1 matches at 8 bases. Unmatched junction bases numbered 4, after V lost 0 bases and J lost 4 bases. CDR3 length equals 15 residues. The V gene's germline CDR1 is LGHNA and CDR2 YSLEER. The CDR3 sequence is CASSQDTDRAYGYTF. The CDR3 nucleotides read TGCGCCAGCAGCCAAGATACGGACAGGGCCTATGGCTACACCTTC.

This clonotype came up many times. The chain uses TRBV12-3 or TRBV12-4 and TRBJ1-1, with 8 bases lining up with TRBD1. Germline trimming cut 5 bases from V and 6 bases from J; bases unmatched to any gene: 11. The CDR3 sequence is 15 residues long. CDR3 in DNA: TGTGCCAGCAGTCTAACAGGGGGTCAGATCTCTGAAGCTTTCTTT. Translation: CASSLTGGQISEAFF.

This clonotype was recorded many times. This chain connects TRBV20-1 to TRBJ2-7; 8 nucleotides agree with TRBD2. The CDR3 is made up of 14 amino acids. Trimming cost V 6 bases and J 2 bases; bases outside gene matches: 9. Germline-derived CDR1 and CDR2 are DFQATT and SNEGSKA (reference sequence). The CDR3 region has the DNA TGCAGTGCCGGGCGCGGCGGGGGGACCTACGAGCAGTACTTC. It yields the protein CSAGRGGGTYEQYF.

Points on this clonotype: This likely comes from a read error, as the CDR3 has no conserved phenylalanine or tryptophan at its end. The chain uses TRBV7-8 and TRBJ1-1; a possible D gene is TRBD1 (5 bases). This CDR3 is 15 amino acids long. The germline V and J ends were trimmed by 3 bases and 0 bases, with 11 bases remaining between them. Germline CDR1 SGHVS, CDR2 FQNEAQ. CDR3 residues: CASSLEGRMNTEAFL. DNA for the CDR3: TGTGCCAGCAGCTTGGAGGGACGGATGAACACTGAAGCTTTCTTA.

There are many counts of this clonotype. The CDR3 is CASRRGAGADTQYF. CDR3 DNA: TGTGCCAGCAGACGGGGGGCCGGTGCAGATACGCAGTATTTT. The chain joins TRBV7-9 to TRBJ2-3; a possible D gene is TRBD2 (7 bases). CDR3 size: 14 residues. Germline V gene sequence: CDR1 SEHNR, CDR2 FQNEAQ (reference sequence). V was pared by 6 bases and J by 4 bases, with 14 bases between.

V gene TRBV27 combines with J gene TRBJ2-7; D uncertain. The V and J ends lost 6 bases and 1 base respectively, with 13 bases between them. Germline CDR1 reads MNHEY; CDR2 reads SMNVEV (reference sequence). The CDR3 totals 14 residues. In DNA form, the CDR3 reads TGTGCCAGCAGAACGCTTGCAGCTTCCTACGAGCAGTACTTC. Its translation: CASRTLAASYEQYF.

This clonotype was seen repeatedly, ten times or more. The chain joins TRBV4-2 to TRBJ1-2; 9 nucleotides line up with TRBD1. Germline CDR1 is LGHNA and CDR2 is YNFKEQ. V gave up 0 bases and J gave up 7 bases; unmatched junction bases: 3. The CDR3 runs 14 residues. DNA of the CDR3: TGTGCCAGCAGCCAAGAGGGACAGGGTTCTGGCTACACCTTC. It encodes CASSQEGQGSGYTF.

Ten or more counts support this clonotype. The rearrangement joins TRBV7-2 to TRBJ1-6, with 8 positions matching TRBD1. The CDR3 has 12 residues. Per germline, CDR1 SGHTA and CDR2 FQGNSA. V lost 5 bases to trimming and J lost 16 bases; unmatched junction nucleotides: 7. The CDR3 sequence: CASSVQGAPLHF. CDR3 DNA sequence: TGTGCCAGCAGCGTGCAGGGGGCCCCGCTCCACTTT. The full variable domain, with the rest looked up from reference TRBV7-2 and TRBJ1-6, is GAGVSQSPSNKVTEKGKDVELRCDPISGHTALYWYRQSLGQGLEFLIYFQGNSAPDKSGLPSDRFSAERTGGSVSTLTIQRTQQEDSAVYLCASSVQGAPLHFGNGTRLTVT.

The table lists this clonotype with many counts. The CDR3 sequence: CASSLPKDRPHVDTQYF. In DNA form, the CDR3 reads TGTGCCAGCAGCTTACCCAAAGACAGGCCCCACGTGGATACGCAGTATTTT. The chain couples TRBV7-9 to TRBJ2-3; possibly TRBD1 for D (6 bases). Trimming pared 2 bases from V and 6 bases from J, leaving 21 bases between. Per the germline V gene, CDR1 is SEHNR and CDR2 is FQNEAQ (reference sequence). The CDR3 sequence is 17 residues long. The whole variable domain, filled in from reference TRBV7-9 and TRBJ2-3, reads DTGVSQNPRHKITKRGQNVTFRCDPISEHNRLYWYRQTLGQGPEFLTYFQNEAQLEKSRLLSDRFSAERPKGSFSTLEIQRTEQGDSAMYLCASSLPKDRPHVDTQYFGPGTRLTVL.

CDR3 in DNA: TGCGCCAGCAGCTTCGGTTCCCTTTACGAGCAGTACTTC. Amino acids: CASSFGSLYEQYF. This rearrangement joins TRBV5-1 to TRBJ2-7; D not resolved. CDR3 length: 13 residues. The germline gives CDR1 SGHRS, CDR2 YFSETQ. Deletions cut 2 bases from V and 4 bases from J, with 10 bases between. The full variable domain, with the rest looked up from reference TRBV5-1 and TRBJ2-7, is KAGVTQTPRYLIKTRGQQVTLSCSPISGHRSVSWYQQTPGQGLQFLFEYFSETQRNKGNFPGRFSGRQFSNSRSEMNVSTLELGDSALYLCASSFGSLYEQYFGPGTRLTVT.

About this clonotype: Given a much more abundant clone one base away, this may be a read error. The chain employs TRBV7-6 and TRBJ2-1, with 7 bases that match TRBD2. The germline V gene has CDR1 SGHVS and CDR2 FNYEAQ. The CDR3 sequence is 13 residues long. The CDR3 sequence: CTSGDPNYAEQFF. The CDR3 DNA is TGTACCAGCGGGGACCCCAACTATGCTGAGCAGTTCTTC.

On this clonotype: This clone may be a read error of a much larger clone one base away. The chain combines TRBV7-3 with TRBJ2-1, with 9 bases aligning to TRBD2. CDR1 and CDR2 from the germline V gene are SGHTA and FQGTGA. The CDR3 extends over 15 amino acids. The chain's CDR3 is CASAWAGGGMNGQFF. The CDR3 coding sequence is TGTGCCAGCGCATGGGCGGGAGGGGGGATGAATGGGCAGTTCTTC.

For this clonotype: A much larger clone differs from this one at a single base, so this may be a read error. V gene TRBV5-1 combines with J gene TRBJ2-5; D is ambiguous. The CDR3 has 14 amino acids. From germline, CDR1 is SGHRS and CDR2 YFSETQ. The CDR3 protein is CASSLDGYQETQDF. The CDR3 DNA follows: TGCGCCAGCAGCTTGGATGGTTACCAAGAGACCCAGGACTTC.

The table lists this clonotype with many counts. This chain connects TRBV20-1 to TRBJ2-7, with TRBD2 matching over 9 bases. The J segment lost 4 bases and the V segment lost 0 bases, leaving 10 bases of the junction unmatched. The CDR3 has 16 amino acids. Germline V gene data show CDR1 as DFQATT and CDR2 as SNEGSKA (reference sequence). CDR3 sequence: CSARDGSSGILYEQYF. In nucleotides, the CDR3 is TGCAGTGCTAGAGATGGGTCTAGCGGGATTTTGTACGAGCAGTACTTC.

The V call is TRBV27, the J call TRBJ2-7; 7 nucleotides align to TRBD2. The CDR3 loop spans 15 amino acids. CDR1 and CDR2 from the germline V gene are MNHEY and SMNVEV (reference sequence). V lost 6 bases to trimming and J lost 0 bases; unmatched junction nucleotides: 8. The CDR3 nucleotides are TGTGCCAGCAGGGGACCAGCGGGGAGCTCCTACGAGCAGTACTTC. It codes for CASRGPAGSSYEQYF.

This clonotype was counted ten times or more. V gene TRBV3-1 combines with J gene TRBJ2-3; no clear D. The germline CDR1 and CDR2 sequences are LGHDT and YNNKEL (reference sequence). The CDR3 length is 16 residues. The V and J ends lost 0 bases and 4 bases respectively, with 14 bases between them. CDR3 in amino acids: CASSQDFSEVPDTQYF. The DNA for the CDR3 is TGTGCCAGCAGCCAAGATTTTAGTGAGGTCCCAGATACGCAGTATTTT.

Ten or more counts support this clonotype. The chain is built from TRBV3-1 and TRBJ2-7; no firm D call. The ends were cut back, 0 bases at V and 3 bases at J, with 9 bases in the middle. CDR1 and CDR2 from the germline V gene are LGHDT and YNNKEL (reference sequence). This CDR3 comprises 14 residues. The CDR3 spells CASSQDWVGYEQYF. In DNA form, the CDR3 reads TGTGCCAGCAGCCAAGATTGGGTCGGCTACGAGCAGTACTTC.

In this sample, this clonotype turned up many times. The CDR3 sequence is CASSYVQSGADTQYF. CDR3 nucleotide sequence: TGTGCCAGCAGCTATGTTCAATCTGGGGCAGATACGCAGTATTTT. The chain is built from TRBV11-1 and TRBJ2-3, with D unresolved. The V end was cut by 4 bases, the J end by 4 bases, with 15 bases between. The CDR3 is 15 residues long. Germline V gives CDR1 SGHAT, CDR2 FQDESV (reference sequence). Based on the CDR3 plus reference TRBV11-1 and TRBJ2-3, the full variable domain is EAEVAQSPRYKITEKSQAVAFWCDPISGHATLYWYRQILGQGPELLVQFQDESVVDDSQLPKDRFSAERLKGVDSTLKIQPAELGDSAMYLCASSYVQSGADTQYFGPGTRLTVL.

The V and J genes are TRBV10-3 and TRBJ1-5; D ambiguous. CDR1 is ENHRY and CDR2 is SYGVKD in the germline V gene. This CDR3 is built from 13 residues. V was pared by 2 bases and J by 7 bases, with 9 bases between. The CDR3 nucleotides are TGTGCCATCAGTGAGGAGGGTCTCCAGCCCCAGCATTTT. It codes for CAISEEGLQPQHF.

This clonotype was detected many times. The rearrangement links TRBV12-3 or TRBV12-4 to TRBJ2-7; no clear D gene. This CDR3 is 10 amino acids long. V lost 5 bases, J lost 5 bases, and 4 bases lay in between. The CDR3 DNA follows: TGTGCCAGCAGTCCGGACGAGCAGTACTTC. Its translation is CASSPDEQYF.

This clonotype was seen only once. This may be a read error, as it is one base from a much larger clone. The J gene is TRBJ2-7, the V gene TRBV20-1; D perhaps matches TRBD2 (5 bases). Germline V gene lookup returns CDR1 DFQATT and CDR2 SNEGSKA (reference sequence). This CDR3 has 13 residues. CDR3 in DNA: TGCAGTGCTTTAACAATTACTAGTTACGAGCAGCACTTC. Encoded protein: CSALTITSYEQHF.

Ten or more counts support this clonotype. This sequence joins TRBV15 and TRBJ2-3; 11 nucleotides match TRBD2. V dropped 6 bases and J dropped 4; count of bases not matched to a gene: 9. The CDR3 covers 16 residues. The germline V gene encodes CDR1 LNHNV and CDR2 YYDKDF (reference sequence). CDR3 in amino acids: CATSPKTSGGADTQYF. The CDR3 bases are TGTGCCACCAGTCCTAAAACTAGCGGGGGTGCAGATACGCAGTATTTT.

This clonotype was counted ten times or more. The genes are TRBV20-1 and TRBJ2-7; D gene ambiguous. Trimming removed 4 bases at V and 2 bases at J, with 18 bases between. The CDR3 runs 15 residues. Germline-derived CDR1 and CDR2 are DFQATT and SNEGSKA (reference sequence). CDR3 DNA sequence: TGCAGTGCTATTGGGATACTGAGCGTACCCTACGAGCAGTACTTC. This sequence encodes CSAIGILSVPYEQYF.

This clonotype was detected many times. A read error may account for a junction end that differs from germline. This sequence joins TRBV12-5 and TRBJ1-5; tentative D call: TRBD1 (6 bases). CDR1 and CDR2 (germline): LGHNT, FRNRAP. The CDR3 extends over 18 amino acids. Here the CDR3 reads CASGLDSQIGVSNQPQHF. The CDR3 DNA follows: TGTGCTAGTGGCTTGGACAGCCAAATCGGGGTTAGCAATCAGCCCCAGCATTTT.